The T cell receptor beta chain described here comes from a study of post-analysis software for immune sequencing data. The CDR3 spans 12 residues. J gave up 13 bases and V 1 base, and 6 bases lay outside the gene matches. CDR1 and CDR2 (germline): SGHTA, FQGNSA. About this clonotype: As yet, its antigen is unknown.

Study-level points and caveats: Compared with controls, patients had more of about 5 TRBV segments, including TRBV5-6, TRBV5-1 and TRBV20-1. The authors found that F measure strongly co-clustered same-batch samples. Controls showed significantly higher normalized Chao1 diversity than did multiple sclerosis patients.

Unique molecular identifiers were carried by the TCR beta cDNA libraries. Researchers reported around 510,000 cDNA molecules coming from 1 to 10 million T cells. In TCRdb, the PCR reads were re-called with MiXCR into one record per CDR3 protein. This sample has 450,000 or so distinct CDR3 sequences; around 40% occur once, and the top ten carry about 12%. This rearrangement joins TRBV7-2 to TRBJ1-2; 7 positions match TRBD1. The sample was blood. This sequence was found in a girl aged 10 to 17 with multiple sclerosis. This CDR3 is CASSLDGTATTF. The DNA for the CDR3 is TGTGCCAGCAGCTTAGATGGGACAGCCACCACCTTC.